One and the same sample provided the 15 T cell receptor beta chains below, sequenced in a study of cytomegalovirus exposure and HLA in healthy donors. PCR involved 60 Vbeta and 13 Jbeta primers. Profiling relied on immunoSEQ multiplex PCR, and the TCRdb table lists in-frame clones only, not all of them. The table records approximately 150,000 clones, about three quarters of them present only once. Sequencing was performed on PBMCs. The origin of the receptors is a young woman in good health and CMV-seronegative.

The V gene is TRBV2, the J gene TRBJ2-1, with TRBD2 matching over 11 bases. Trimming cost V 6 bases and J 7 bases; bases outside gene matches: 8. Germline CDR1 reads SNHLY; CDR2 reads FYNNEI. The CDR3 has 15 amino acids. The CDR3 DNA reads TGTGCCAGCAGCGGGACTAGCGGTCTGATAAATGAGCAGTTCTTC. Protein: CASSGTSGLINEQFF.

This chain joins TRBV5-4 and TRBJ2-3, with 7 bases matching TRBD1. Trimming cost V 0 bases and J 2 bases; bases outside gene matches: 3. The germline gives CDR1 SGHNT, CDR2 YYREEE (reference sequence). CDR3 size: 15 residues. The CDR3 DNA is TGTGCCAGCAGCTTGGACAGGGGATACACAGATACGCAGTATTTT. Encoded protein: CASSLDRGYTDTQYF. Combining the CDR3 with reference TRBV5-4 and TRBJ2-3 gives the whole variable domain ETGVTQSPTHLIKTRGQQVTLRCSSQSGHNTVSWYQQALGQGPQFIFQYYREEENGRGNFPPRFSGLQFPNYSSELNVNALELDDSALYLCASSLDRGYTDTQYFGPGTRLTVL.

V usage is TRBV10-3 and J usage is TRBJ2-1; perhaps TRBD2 as D (5 bases). CDR1 is ENHRY and CDR2 is SYGVKD in the germline V gene. V was trimmed by 4 bases and J by 8 bases, leaving 6 bases between them. The CDR3 covers 11 residues. CDR3 coding DNA: TGTGCCATCAGTGCGGAGGATGAGCAGTTCTTC. It specifies CAISAEDEQFF.

J is TRBJ2-7 and V is TRBV6-1; 10 nucleotides match TRBD2. The CDR3 is 14 amino acids. V was pared by 5 bases and J by 7 bases, with 8 bases of the junction left unmatched. Germline V lookup: CDR1 MNHNS, CDR2 SASEGT. CDR3: CASSPGLANPEQYF. The CDR3 coding sequence is TGTGCCAGCAGTCCGGGACTAGCGAACCCTGAGCAGTACTTC.

The chain employs TRBV5-1 and TRBJ1-1; a weak D match, TRBD1 (6 bases). V was shortened by 7 bases and J by 4 bases, with 23 bases between the two germline ends. The germline V gene has CDR1 SGHRS and CDR2 YFSETQ. This CDR3 has 16 residues. CDR3 coding DNA: TGCGCCAGCGCCCAGGGGAGATCGGTCCCCCGCACTGAAGCTTTCTTT. Protein product: CASAQGRSVPRTEAFF. The full variable domain, its missing parts supplied by reference TRBV5-1 and TRBJ1-1, is KAGVTQTPRYLIKTRGQQVTLSCSPISGHRSVSWYQQTPGQGLQFLFEYFSETQRNKGNFPGRFSGRQFSNSRSEMNVSTLELGDSALYLCASAQGRSVPRTEAFFGQGTRLTVV.

Note on this clone: Given a much more abundant clone one base away, this may be a read error. V is TRBV7-8 and J is TRBJ2-1; 7 bases fit TRBD2. After removal of 0 bases from V and 6 bases from J, the junction contained 2 bases not matched to a gene. Germline assignment: CDR1 SGHVS and CDR2 FQNEAQ. The CDR3 runs 14 residues. CDR3 amino acids: CASSLAGGPNEQFF. The CDR3 DNA reads as TGTGCCAGCAGCTTAGCGGGAGGGCCCAATGAGCAGTTCTTC.

V usage is TRBV5-5 and J usage is TRBJ2-1; D gene unclear. V dropped 0 bases and J dropped 10 bases, with 11 bases sitting between them. This CDR3 has 13 residues. CDR1 and CDR2 (germline): SGHKS, YYEKEE (reference sequence). The CDR3, as DNA: TGTGCCAGCAGCTTGGGCCCAATCCAGGAGCAGTTCTTC. It codes for CASSLGPIQEQFF.

The chain couples TRBV29-1 to TRBJ1-2, with D perhaps matching TRBD1 (5 bases). Trimming took 7 bases from V and 8 from J, leaving 20 bases between them. CDR1 and CDR2 (germline): SQVTM, ANQGSEA. The CDR3 extends over 13 amino acids. The CDR3 nucleotides read TGCAGCGGGGACGGGACGGACGGGGGAGGCTACACCTTC. Amino acids: CSGDGTDGGGYTF. Based on the CDR3 plus reference TRBV29-1 and TRBJ1-2, the full variable domain is SAVISQKPSRDICQRGTSLTIQCQVDSQVTMMFWYRQQPGQSLTLIATANQGSEATYESGFVIDKFPISRPNLTFSTLTVSNMSPEDSSIYLCSGDGTDGGGYTFGSGTRLTVV.

The genes are TRBV29-1 and TRBJ1-2; 7 positions match TRBD1. With V trimmed by 1 base and J by 6 bases, 8 bases remained unmatched. Germline CDR1 SQVTM, CDR2 ANQGSEA. The CDR3 runs 14 residues. CDR3 sequence (DNA): TGCAGCGTTGAAGCCCCAGACAGGGCAGATGGCTACACCTTC. Protein sequence: CSVEAPDRADGYTF. Drawing the rest from reference TRBV29-1 and TRBJ1-2, the complete variable domain is SAVISQKPSRDICQRGTSLTIQCQVDSQVTMMFWYRQQPGQSLTLIATANQGSEATYESGFVIDKFPISRPNLTFSTLTVSNMSPEDSSIYLCSVEAPDRADGYTFGSGTRLTVV.

This chain connects TRBV19 to TRBJ1-3; 8 nucleotides align to TRBD1. Per the germline V gene, CDR1 is LNHDA and CDR2 is SQIVND (reference sequence). V shed 7 bases and J 0 bases; nucleotides not matched to a gene: 5. The CDR3 covers 15 residues. In nucleotides, the CDR3 is TGTGCCAGTAAGAATACAGGGGGCTCTGGAAACACCATATATTTT. Translating it yields CASKNTGGSGNTIYF.

The chain has TRBV30 and TRBJ1-2; D is uncertain. The CDR3 extends over 14 amino acids. V was trimmed by 2 bases and J by 0 bases, leaving 10 bases between them. In germline, CDR1 is GTSNPN, CDR2 SVGIG (reference sequence). The CDR3 loop is CAWSWGDANYGYTF. CDR3 coding DNA: TGTGCCTGGAGTTGGGGAGACGCTAACTATGGCTACACCTTC.

The chain employs TRBV6-1 and TRBJ2-5, with D possibly matching TRBD1 (6 bases). The CDR3 loop spans 13 amino acids. Trimming removed 5 bases at V and 8 bases at J, with 15 bases between. Germline V gives CDR1 MNHNS, CDR2 SASEGT. The CDR3 bases are TGTGCCAGCAGTCCAACAGGGAGCGCAACCCAGTACTTC. Translated, it gives CASSPTGSATQYF.

Here the CDR3 reads CASSLSSAGGNTEAFF. The CDR3 nucleotides are TGCGCCAGCAGCTTGTCTTCCGCCGGGGGGAACACTGAAGCTTTCTTT. The J gene is TRBJ1-1, the V gene TRBV5-1; tentatively, D is TRBD1 (5 bases). The germline gives CDR1 SGHRS, CDR2 YFSETQ. The CDR3 extends over 16 amino acids. V was trimmed by 1 base and J by 1 base, leaving 14 bases between them. Complete variable domain (other parts from reference TRBV5-1 and TRBJ1-1): KAGVTQTPRYLIKTRGQQVTLSCSPISGHRSVSWYQQTPGQGLQFLFEYFSETQRNKGNFPGRFSGRQFSNSRSEMNVSTLELGDSALYLCASSLSSAGGNTEAFFGQGTRLTVV.

The V and J genes are TRBV2 and TRBJ2-5; maybe TRBD2 (6 bases). Germline CDR1 SNHLY, CDR2 FYNNEI. Trimming removed 1 base from V and 7 bases from J, with 22 bases in between. The CDR3 length is 17 residues. The CDR3 DNA reads TGTGCCAGCAGTGAAGTTGGTCGGGGGACCGAAACGGGGACCCAGTACTTC. The encoded protein is CASSEVGRGTETGTQYF.

The chain joins TRBV29-1 to TRBJ1-2; 12 bases line up with TRBD1. CDR3 length equals 14 residues. The germline CDR1 and CDR2 sequences are SQVTM and ANQGSEA. V was pared by 8 bases and J by 8 bases, with 12 bases of the junction left unmatched. CDR3 residues: CSHGTGGDIMGYTF. Written as DNA, the CDR3 is TGCAGCCATGGGACAGGGGGCGACATTATGGGCTACACCTTC.